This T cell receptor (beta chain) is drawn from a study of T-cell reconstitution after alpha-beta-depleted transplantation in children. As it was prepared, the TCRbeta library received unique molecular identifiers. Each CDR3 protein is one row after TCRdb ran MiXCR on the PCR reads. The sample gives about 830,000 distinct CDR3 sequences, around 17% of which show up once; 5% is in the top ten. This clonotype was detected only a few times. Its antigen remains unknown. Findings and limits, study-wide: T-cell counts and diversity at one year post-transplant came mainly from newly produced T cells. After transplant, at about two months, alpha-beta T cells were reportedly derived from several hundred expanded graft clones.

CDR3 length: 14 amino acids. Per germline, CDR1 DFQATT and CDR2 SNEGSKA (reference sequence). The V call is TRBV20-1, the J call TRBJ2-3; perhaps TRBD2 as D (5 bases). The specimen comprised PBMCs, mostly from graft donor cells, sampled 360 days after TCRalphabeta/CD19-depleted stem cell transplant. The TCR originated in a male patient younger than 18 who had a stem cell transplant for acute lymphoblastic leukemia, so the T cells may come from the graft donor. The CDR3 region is CSEERLTSTDTQYF. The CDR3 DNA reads TGCAGCGAAGAGCGGCTAACTAGCACAGATACGCAGTATTTT.